One sample yielded the 13 T cell receptor beta chains listed below, sequenced in a study of T cell repertoires in aging, cancer and after chemotherapy. Multiplex touch-down PCR with TRB-A/B primers amplified rearranged V-D-J TRB sequences. MiXCR, run by TCRdb on the multiplex PCR reads, gives a single entry per CDR3 protein. The table includes under 7,500 distinct CDR3 sequences, 40% detected once. Peripheral blood genomic DNA, not sorted cells or RNA, was the template. The sequenced sample was blood. The receptors originated from a human donor in good health.

The V and J genes are TRBV11-2 and TRBJ2-5; TRBD2 agrees at 9 bases. The germline V gene has CDR1 SGHAT and CDR2 FQNNGV. The CDR3 is 18 amino acids. V lost 7 bases, J lost 0 bases, and 15 bases stayed unmatched. The DNA of the CDR3 is TGTGCCAGCACCCTACGGCGGGGGGGAGCTACGTACCAAGAGACCCAGTACTTC. This gives the protein CASTLRRGGATYQETQYF.

This chain links TRBV19 with TRBJ2-1, with 9 nucleotides matching TRBD2. This CDR3 region has 19 residues. With 3 bases clipped from V and 1 base from J, the junction kept 13 bases outside the gene matches. Germline V lookup: CDR1 LNHDA, CDR2 SQIVND (reference sequence). The CDR3 sequence: CASSIQPTRGLASYNEQFF. The CDR3 nucleotides are TGTGCCAGTAGTATCCAACCCACTAGGGGACTAGCTTCCTACAATGAGCAGTTCTTC.

This chain links TRBV4-2 with TRBJ1-1; D ambiguous. Germline loops: CDR1 LGHNA, CDR2 YNFKEQ. The CDR3 length is 15 residues. V lost 4 bases and J lost 3, with 15 bases in between. This CDR3 is CASSPRLGRDTEAFF. The CDR3, as DNA: TGTGCCAGCAGCCCACGCCTCGGGCGGGACACTGAAGCTTTCTTT.

This clonotype appeared a few times. V gene TRBV14 combines with J gene TRBJ2-7; TRBD2 matches 7 bases. The CDR3 is 14 residues long. CDR1 and CDR2 from the germline V gene are SGHDN and FVKESK. With V trimmed by 2 bases and J by 3 bases, 4 bases remained unmatched. CDR3 in amino acids: CASSQIGEGYEQYF. The CDR3 nucleotides are TGTGCCAGCAGCCAAATCGGGGAGGGCTACGAGCAGTACTTC.

The chain links TRBV6-5 to TRBJ1-5, with D tentatively TRBD1 (6 bases). The length of the CDR3 is 17 residues. Between the trimmed V and J ends, which lost 4 bases and 3 bases, there was a span of 19 bases. Germline V gene sequence: CDR1 MNHEY, CDR2 SVGAGI. The CDR3 nucleotides read TGTGCCAGCAGTTCCTCGATCCCGGGGGCGCACAATCAGCCCCAGCATTTT. It yields the protein CASSSSIPGAHNQPQHF.

In its sample, this clonotype was seen a few times. The gene calls are TRBV19 and TRBJ1-2; maybe TRBD1 (6 bases). Trimming pared 8 bases from V and 3 bases from J, leaving 10 bases between. The CDR3 sequence is 12 residues long. The germline CDR1 and CDR2 sequences are LNHDA and SQIVND (reference sequence). This chain's CDR3 is CASDNRDYGYTF. The CDR3 region has the DNA TGTGCCAGTGACAACAGGGACTATGGCTACACCTTC.

This clonotype was counted between two and nine times. The genes are TRBV6-5 and TRBJ2-7; 8 nucleotides align to TRBD1. This CDR3 has 15 residues. The V segment lost 5 bases and the J segment 6 bases; nucleotides outside the gene matches: 12. CDR1 is MNHEY, CDR2 SVGAGI, per germline. In nucleotides, the CDR3 is TGTGCCAGCAGTGCGAAGACAGGGGAAGGTAGCGAGCAGTACTTC. It translates to CASSAKTGEGSEQYF.

CDR3 sequence (DNA): TGCAGTGCTAGGCCTCCGGGAATAGAGCTGTTTTTT. Translation: CSARPPGIELFF. This chain links TRBV20-1 with TRBJ2-2, with D possibly matching TRBD2 (5 bases). V was trimmed by 3 bases and J by 11 bases, leaving 13 bases between them. The CDR3 is 12 amino acids. Germline assignment: CDR1 DFQATT and CDR2 SNEGSKA (reference sequence).

This clonotype is medium-sized. The chain has TRBV29-1 and TRBJ1-2, with no clear D. V was cut by 4 bases and J by 4 bases, with 7 bases left in between. The V gene's germline CDR1 is SQVTM and CDR2 ANQGSEA. The CDR3 extends over 11 amino acids. The CDR3 reads CSVVSSYGYTF. Written as DNA, the CDR3 is TGCAGCGTTGTTTCCTCCTATGGCTACACCTTC.

The rearrangement joins TRBV20-1 to TRBJ1-2; D not resolved. The CDR3 covers 12 residues. Germline V gene sequence: CDR1 DFQATT, CDR2 SNEGSKA (reference sequence). CDR3 nucleotide sequence: TGCAGCCCACAGCCTCCTAACTATGGCTACACCTTC. It codes for CSPQPPNYGYTF.

As to this clonotype: One end of the junction fails to match germline, which may point to a read error. The chain recombines TRBV4-1 with TRBJ2-3; 9 bases fit TRBD2. The CDR3 is 15 residues long. Germline values: CDR1 MGHRA, CDR2 YSYEKL. CDR3 bases: TGCGCCAGCAGCCCCGCAGCGGGGGGCACGGATACGCAGTATTTT. The encoded protein is CASSPAAGGTDTQYF.

This clonotype was observed a few times. The J gene is TRBJ2-1, the V gene TRBV9, with D possibly TRBD2 on 5 matching bases. The CDR3 contains 15 residues. Germline CDR1 is SGDLS and CDR2 is YYNGEE. Deletions cut 2 bases from V and 4 bases from J, with 13 bases between. CDR3 nucleotide sequence: TGTGCCAGCAGCGTCGCTAGCCTAGCATACAATGAGCAGTTCTTC. Residues: CASSVASLAYNEQFF. The full variable domain, completed using reference TRBV9 and TRBJ2-1, is DSGVTQTPKHLITATGQRVTLRCSPRSGDLSVYWYQQSLDQGLQFLIQYYNGEERAKGNILERFSAQQFPDLHSELNLSSLELGDSALYFCASSVASLAYNEQFFGPGTRLTVL.

J is TRBJ1-5 and V is TRBV19; possibly TRBD1 for D (5 bases). Trimming stripped 7 bases from V and 5 bases from J, with 12 bases between. The CDR3 has 13 amino acids. The germline V gene has CDR1 LNHDA and CDR2 SQIVND (reference sequence). The DNA for the CDR3 is TGTGCCAGTACGGGGGGGGGGGATCAGCCCCAGCATTTT. It yields the protein CASTGGGDQPQHF.